This TCR beta chain originates from a study of blood T cell repertoires in COVID-19. About the research overall: The origin of the acute and convalescent COVID-19 samples was the United States, Italy and Spain.

V gave up 4 bases and J gave up 5 bases, with 14 bases separating them. CDR3 size: 14 residues. Germline assignment: CDR1 LGHNA and CDR2 YNFKEQ. Measured with immunoSEQ multiplex PCR; TCRdb has only the in-frame clones, and not every one. The table lists about 36,000 clones, about 88% of them singletons, with approximately 2.3% in the top ten. This receptor was taken from a human donor in a cohort sampled during active COVID-19. Specimen: peripheral blood. The chain links TRBV4-2 to TRBJ2-5, with a weak D call TRBD2 (5 bases). This CDR3 reads CASSPGAVEETQYF. CDR3 coding DNA: TGTGCCAGCAGCCCAGGAGCGGTAGAGGAGACCCAGTACTTC.